Below, 2 T cell receptor beta chains from the same sample are listed, as sequenced in a study of blood T cells in healthy people across ages. Sample-barcoded 5' priming and a J-beta primer mix drove a second PCR of about 7 to 12 cycles. TCRdb recomputed calls from the 5' RACE reads with MiXCR, one row per CDR3 protein. This repertoire shows a few hundred thousand distinct CDR3 sequences, roughly 29% found once; its top ten account for around 20%. Sample: blood. Receptors originate from a woman in her 70s in good health.

The sample holds many counts of this clonotype. The V gene is TRBV4-3, the J gene TRBJ2-5; D remains unclear. Trimming took off 0 bases at V and 5 bases at J, with 7 bases between the two ends. The CDR3 runs 13 residues. Germline CDR1 is LGHNA and CDR2 is YSLEER. The CDR3, as DNA: TGCGCCAGCAGCCAAGATCCCCGGGAGACCCAGTACTTC. Translated, it gives CASSQDPRETQYF.

This clonotype has more than one count but fewer than ten. The CDR3 coding sequence is TGTGCCAGCAGCTCAGAGAAAAGCACAGATACGCAGTATTTT. Protein product: CASSSEKSTDTQYF. This rearrangement joins TRBV7-2 to TRBJ2-3; D not certain. The CDR3 has 14 residues. V was pared by 4 bases and J by 0 bases, with 8 bases between. CDR1 and CDR2 from the germline V gene are SGHTA and FQGNSA.